This T cell receptor (beta chain) stems from a study of blood T cell repertoires in COVID-19. Some clones are missing from TCRdb's copy, which holds only in-frame ones; the method was immunoSEQ multiplex PCR. The sample contains about 74,000 clones, around nine tenths of which appear only once. Per germline, CDR1 LGHDT and CDR2 YNNKEL (reference sequence). V lost 4 bases, J lost 2 bases, and 14 bases lay in between. The CDR3 spans 15 residues. The TCR originated in a man in his 70s with active or convalescent COVID-19. The chain employs TRBV3-1 (or the pseudogene TRBV3-2) and TRBJ1-2; weak D call: TRBD1 (6 bases). The sample was peripheral blood. The CDR3 protein is CASSPRGNLNYGYTF. The CDR3 nucleotides are TGTGCCAGCAGCCCAAGGGGGAACCTAAACTATGGCTACACCTTC.